These T cell receptor beta chains were read from a single sample in a study of tumor and adjacent non-tumor tissue in lung cancer. TCRdb recomputed calls from the multiplex PCR reads with MiXCR, one row per CDR3 protein. The profile covers more than 55,000 distinct CDR3 sequences, with roughly 57% appearing a single time and under 35% taken by the ten largest. The sample comprised distant non-tumor lung tissue. The source is a man aged 70-80 years with non-small cell lung cancer. Both conserved end residues are part of each CDR3. A D gene is named only where the DNA matches it firmly. Some rows have no size entry. The others give once, few or many, or a class for an expanded clone.

clone size	V gene	J gene	D gene	CDR3 protein	CDR3 DNA
NA	TRBV6-4	TRBJ2-3	TRBD2	CASSRLAGEGNTQYF	TGTGCCAGCAGTAGGCTAGCGGGAGAAGGAAATACGCAGTATTTT
few	TRBV28	TRBJ2-5	NA	CASSPPRGPKVETQYF	TGTGCCAGCAGTCCCCCCCGAGGGCCGAAGGTGGAGACCCAGTACTTC
NA	TRBV11-3	TRBJ2-4	NA	CASSLDPGLHVAKNIQYF	TGTGCCAGCAGCTTAGATCCAGGACTGCATGTAGCCAAAAACATTCAGTACTTC
medium-sized	TRBV5-4	TRBJ2-7	NA	CASSLDRTPYEQYF	TGTGCCAGCAGCTTGGATCGGACACCCTACGAGCAGTACTTC
NA	TRBV29-1	TRBJ2-3	NA	CGVEGGLSLRGRRTDTQYF	TGCGGCGTTGAAGGAGGGTTGTCTTTGCGTGGGAGGAGGACAGATACGCAGTATTTT
NA	TRBV5-6	TRBJ2-1	NA	CASSRRGPISEQFF	TGTGCCAGCAGTCGACGGGGGCCGATAAGTGAGCAGTTCTTC
many	TRBV11-2	TRBJ2-5	NA	CASSLDLGTETQYF	TGTGCCAGCAGCTTAGATCTTGGCACGGAGACCCAGTACTTC
NA	TRBV11-2	TRBJ2-7	TRBD1	CAGSLGDRNYEQYF	TGTGCCGGCAGCTTAGGGGACAGAAACTACGAACAGTACTTC
few	TRBV5-6	TRBJ2-1	NA	CARSLPKSGRNYNEQFF	TGTGCCCGCAGCTTACCAAAAAGCGGCCGGAACTACAATGAGCAGTTCTTC
many	TRBV7-8	TRBJ2-7	NA	CASSLSLERHSYEQYF	TGTGCCAGCAGCTTATCCTTGGAGCGGCACTCCTACGAGCAGTACTTC
NA	TRBV5-8	TRBJ2-1	NA	CASSVGTRFSYNEQFF	TGTGCCAGCAGCGTCGGGACTCGGTTCTCCTACAATGAGCAGTTCTTC
NA	TRBV29-1	TRBJ2-5	TRBD2	CNVDGLAGELKKTQYF	TGCAACGTTGATGGGCTAGCGGGGGAATTAAAAAAGACCCAGTACTTC
NA	TRBV28	TRBJ1-2	NA	CASSLMGREVYGYTF	TGTGCCAGCAGTTTGATGGGCAGGGAAGTCTATGGCTACACCTTC
once	TRBV4-1	TRBJ2-1	NA	CASSQERRGSCNEQFF	TGCGCCAGCAGCCAAGAACGGCGGGGTTCTTGCAATGAGCAGTTCTTC
NA	TRBV11-1	TRBJ2-4	NA	CASSLGLANTSKNIQYF	TGTGCCAGCAGCTTAGGATTAGCGAACACTAGCAAAAACATTCAGTACTTC
many	TRBV29-1	TRBJ2-5	NA	CSVESGVEETQYF	TGCAGCGTTGAATCCGGGGTAGAAGAGACCCAGTACTTC
many	TRBV5-4	TRBJ2-3	NA	CASSPRFGGSGTDTQYF	TGTGCCAGCAGCCCCCGTTTTGGGGGCTCGGGCACAGATACGCAGTATTTT
few	TRBV2	TRBJ2-1	NA	CASSPDDEQFF	TGTGCCAGCAGTCCAGATGATGAGCAGTTCTTC
few	TRBV30	TRBJ2-2	TRBD1	CAWKRRTGNTGELLF	TGTGCCTGGAAGCGGCGGACAGGGAACACCGGGGAGCTGCTTTTT
NA	TRBV11-2	TRBJ1-1	NA	CASSRSGTQNTESSF	TGTGCCAGCAGCCGTTCTGGGACACAGAACACTGAATCTTCCTTT
few	TRBV6-6	TRBJ1-6	NA	CAGSYSGVGNSPLHF	TGTGCCGGCAGTTACTCCGGGGTCGGGAATTCACCCCTCCACTTT
NA	TRBV20-1	TRBJ1-4	TRBD1	CSALPGTGREKLFF	TGCAGTGCCCTCCCCGGGACAGGGAGAGAAAAACTGTTTTTT
few	TRBV15	TRBJ2-3	TRBD2	CATSAGGKDTQYF	TGTGCCACCTCAGCGGGAGGGAAAGATACGCAGTATTTT
few	TRBV11-3	TRBJ2-1	TRBD2	CASSLSSGKFNGQFF	TGTGCCAGCAGCTTATCAAGCGGGAAGTTTAATGGGCAGTTCTTC
NA	TRBV28	TRBJ1-1	NA	CASSPIIGGNTEAFF	TGTGCCAGCAGTCCGATTATAGGGGGGAACACTGAAGCTTTCTTT
medium-sized	TRBV5-6	TRBJ2-3	NA	CASSLGPRSTDTQYF	TGTGCCAGCAGCTTGGGCCCGCGATCCACAGATACGCAGTATTTT
many	TRBV4-2	TRBJ2-7	TRBD2	CASSHSGSIYEQYF	TGTGCCAGCAGCCACAGCGGGAGTATCTACGAGCAGTACTTC
few	TRBV4-2	TRBJ2-1	TRBD1	CTSRSGQGRIEQFF	TGTACCAGCAGATCCGGACAGGGGAGAATTGAGCAGTTCTTC
NA	TRBV5-1	TRBJ2-1	TRBD2	CASSSSSGLNEQFF	TGCGCCAGCAGCTCGTCTAGCGGTTTAAATGAGCAGTTCTTC
NA	TRBV20-1	TRBJ2-5	NA	CGADDRWLKTQYF	TGCGGTGCTGATGACAGGTGGTTGAAGACCCAGTACTTC
many	TRBV5-4	TRBJ1-4	TRBD1	CASSSNRGLNEKLFF	TGTGCCAGCAGCTCAAACAGGGGACTTAATGAAAAACTGTTTTTT
NA	TRBV7-9	TRBJ1-1	TRBD1	CASSSPGGENTEAFF	TGTGCCAGCAGCTCCCCAGGGGGTGAGAACACTGAAGCTTTCTTT